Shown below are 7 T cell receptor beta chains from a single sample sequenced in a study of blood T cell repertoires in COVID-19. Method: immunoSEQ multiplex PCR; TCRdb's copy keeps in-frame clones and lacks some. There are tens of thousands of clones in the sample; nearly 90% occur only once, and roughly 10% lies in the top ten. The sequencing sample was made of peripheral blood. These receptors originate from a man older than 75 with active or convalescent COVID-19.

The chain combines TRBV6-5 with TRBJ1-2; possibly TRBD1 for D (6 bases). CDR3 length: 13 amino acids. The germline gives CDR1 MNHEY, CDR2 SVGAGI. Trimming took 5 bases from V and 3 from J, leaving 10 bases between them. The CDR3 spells CASSRTVDYGYTF. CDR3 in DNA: TGTGCCAGCAGTCGGACAGTGGACTATGGCTACACCTTC.

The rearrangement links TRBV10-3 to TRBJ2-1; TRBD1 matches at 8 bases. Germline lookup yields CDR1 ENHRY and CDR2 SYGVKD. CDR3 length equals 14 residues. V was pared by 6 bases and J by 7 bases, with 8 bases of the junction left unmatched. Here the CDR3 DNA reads TGTGCCATCAGCTCCGGACAGGGACGGAATGAGCAGTTCTTC. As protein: CAISSGQGRNEQFF.

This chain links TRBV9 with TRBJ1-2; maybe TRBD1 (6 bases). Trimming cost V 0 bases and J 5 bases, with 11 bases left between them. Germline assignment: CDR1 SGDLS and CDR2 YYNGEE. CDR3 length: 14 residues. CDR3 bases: TGTGCCAGCAGCGTAGATCAAGGGACATATGGCTACACCTTC. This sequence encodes CASSVDQGTYGYTF.

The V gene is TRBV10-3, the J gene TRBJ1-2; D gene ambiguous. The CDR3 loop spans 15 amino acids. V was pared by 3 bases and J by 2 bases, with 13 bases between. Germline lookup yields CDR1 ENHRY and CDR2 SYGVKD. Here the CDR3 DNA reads TGTGCCATCAGTGAACTTGAGGGATCGAACTATGGCTACACCTTC. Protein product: CAISELEGSNYGYTF.

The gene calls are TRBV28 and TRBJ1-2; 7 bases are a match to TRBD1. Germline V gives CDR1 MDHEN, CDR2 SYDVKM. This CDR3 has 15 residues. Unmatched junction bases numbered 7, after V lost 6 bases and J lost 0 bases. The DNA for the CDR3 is TGTGCCAGCAGCCCACGGGACAGAACTAACTATGGCTACACCTTC. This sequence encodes CASSPRDRTNYGYTF.

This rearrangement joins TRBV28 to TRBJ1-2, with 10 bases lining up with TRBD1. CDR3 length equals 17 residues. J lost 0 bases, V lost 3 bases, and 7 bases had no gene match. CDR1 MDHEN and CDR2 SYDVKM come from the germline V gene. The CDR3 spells CASSFKGQGIPNYGYTF. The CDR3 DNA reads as TGTGCCAGCAGTTTCAAGGGACAGGGGATCCCTAACTATGGCTACACCTTC.

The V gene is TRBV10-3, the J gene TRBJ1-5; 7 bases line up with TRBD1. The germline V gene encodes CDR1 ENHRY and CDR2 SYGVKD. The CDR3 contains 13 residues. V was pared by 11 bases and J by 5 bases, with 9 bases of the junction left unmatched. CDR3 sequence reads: CAAAQGEDQPQHF. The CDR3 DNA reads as TGTGCCGCTGCTCAGGGGGAGGATCAGCCCCAGCATTTT.